This entry is about one T cell receptor (beta chain). The sample belongs to a study of blood T cell repertoires in COVID-19. In the study's own analysis: Amplification of reference gene primers was used by the study to estimate nucleated cell counts. Measured with immunoSEQ multiplex PCR; TCRdb has only the in-frame clones, and not every one. D and trimming were read from the DNA, whereas the V and J calls and clone size are those reported in that table. Here the sample spans fewer than 100,000 clones, approximately 83% being singletons. V was pared by 4 bases and J by 2 bases, with 14 bases between. The CDR3 totals 15 residues. The V gene's germline CDR1 is KGHSH and CDR2 LQKENI.

The receptor comes from a man between 60 and 70 years old with acute or convalescent COVID-19. Sequencing was performed on peripheral blood. The V gene is TRBV18, the J gene TRBJ1-1, with D perhaps matching TRBD1 (6 bases). CDR3 nucleotides: TGTGCCAGCTCACGGCTTAAGGGGGTAAACACTGAAGCTTTCTTT. As protein: CASSRLKGVNTEAFF.